These T cell receptor beta chains were read from a single sample in a study of identical twins. MiXCR was run by TCRdb on the 5' RACE reads, yielding one entry per CDR3 protein. The profile covers 1.5 million to 2 million distinct CDR3 sequences, with roughly a third appearing a single time and around 0.25% taken by the ten largest. The sequenced sample was cord blood. The receptors derive from a newborn girl in good health. CDR3s include the opening cysteine and the closing phenylalanine or tryptophan. D genes are given only for firm matches. Not every row has a clone size; where given, it reads once, few, many or a size class.

d_gene: TRBD2; v_gene: TRBV20-1; abundance: .; j_gene: TRBJ2-7; CDR3nt: TGCAGTGCTAGATTCCTATGGACCCAACCGGGACTAGCAATCTCCTACGAGCAGTACTTC; CDR3aa: CSARFLWTQPGLAISYEQYF
d_gene: .; v_gene: TRBV7-8; abundance: .; j_gene: TRBJ2-1; CDR3nt: TGTGCCAGCAGCTTAGTCTGGTGGGGCCACAATGAGCAGTTCTTC; CDR3aa: CASSLVWWGHNEQFF
d_gene: .; v_gene: TRBV28; abundance: few; j_gene: TRBJ2-7; CDR3nt: TGTGCCAGCAGTTGCTGGGGAGACAGCCGGGTTTACGAGCAGTACTTC; CDR3aa: CASSCWGDSRVYEQYF
d_gene: TRBD2; v_gene: TRBV20-1; abundance: .; j_gene: TRBJ2-7; CDR3nt: TGCAGTGCTCGAGGGCCCTTAGCGGGAGGCCCCGAGCAGTACTTC; CDR3aa: CSARGPLAGGPEQYF
d_gene: TRBD2; v_gene: TRBV4-2; abundance: few; j_gene: TRBJ2-7; CDR3nt: TGTGCCAGCAGCCAAGGTAATCGGGTAGCGGGTTCCTACGAGCAGTACTTC; CDR3aa: CASSQGNRVAGSYEQYF
d_gene: TRBD2; v_gene: TRBV11-2; abundance: few; j_gene: TRBJ2-4; CDR3nt: TGTGCCAGCAGCTTAGGGTCTAGCGGCCTACTAGCCAAAAACATTCAGTACTTC; CDR3aa: CASSLGSSGLLAKNIQYF
d_gene: .; v_gene: TRBV5-1; abundance: .; j_gene: TRBJ1-5; CDR3nt: TGCGCCAGCAGCTTGGATGGGGGGCACAATCAGCCCCAGCATTTT; CDR3aa: CASSLDGGHNQPQHF
d_gene: .; v_gene: TRBV10-3; abundance: .; j_gene: TRBJ1-2; CDR3nt: TGTGCCATCAGTGGAATGGGAGCGGCCTATGGCTACACCTTC; CDR3aa: CAISGMGAAYGYTF
d_gene: TRBD1; v_gene: TRBV5-1; abundance: few; j_gene: TRBJ2-5; CDR3nt: TGCGCCAGCAGCTCCTTACAGGGGGCGGAAGAGACCCAGTACTTC; CDR3aa: CASSSLQGAEETQYF
d_gene: .; v_gene: TRBV5-6; abundance: .; j_gene: TRBJ2-7; CDR3nt: TGTGCCAGCGGCTTGTTTCTATCTTACGAGCAGTACTTC; CDR3aa: CASGLFLSYEQYF
d_gene: .; v_gene: TRBV20-1; abundance: few; j_gene: TRBJ2-7; CDR3nt: TGCAGTGCGACCCTCACAGGGAAGGGGTCCTACGAGCAGTACTTC; CDR3aa: CSATLTGKGSYEQYF
d_gene: .; v_gene: TRBV27; abundance: few; j_gene: TRBJ2-1; CDR3nt: TGTGCCAGCAGACGGACTAACTCCTACAATGAGCAGTTCTTC; CDR3aa: CASRRTNSYNEQFF
d_gene: .; v_gene: TRBV2; abundance: .; j_gene: TRBJ2-5; CDR3nt: TGTGCCAGCGCACAGAATAGGGGGGAGACCCAGTACTTC; CDR3aa: CASAQNRGETQYF
d_gene: TRBD2; v_gene: TRBV2; abundance: .; j_gene: TRBJ2-7; CDR3nt: TGTGCCAGCACTGAGCGCGGGAGGAGGTTCTTCGAGCAGTACTTC; CDR3aa: CASTERGRRFFEQYF
d_gene: TRBD1; v_gene: TRBV2; abundance: many; j_gene: TRBJ2-2; CDR3nt: TGTGCCAGCAGCCGACAGGGGGCGAACACCGGGGAGCTGTTTTTT; CDR3aa: CASSRQGANTGELFF
d_gene: TRBD1; v_gene: TRBV13; abundance: many; j_gene: TRBJ2-1; CDR3nt: TGTGCCAGCAGCTCCGACAGGGGGTACAATGAGCAGTTCTTC; CDR3aa: CASSSDRGYNEQFF
d_gene: .; v_gene: TRBV11-1; abundance: .; j_gene: TRBJ2-5; CDR3nt: TGTGCCAGCAGCCGAGAGGCTAGGGGCAATGAGCAGTACTTC; CDR3aa: CASSREARGNEQYF
d_gene: .; v_gene: TRBV28; abundance: many; j_gene: TRBJ2-1; CDR3nt: TGTGCCAGCAGTTTCGTGGGAGAGCAGTTCTTC; CDR3aa: CASSFVGEQFF
d_gene: TRBD1; v_gene: TRBV7-8; abundance: few; j_gene: TRBJ2-1; CDR3nt: TGTGCCAGCAGCTTACGGCCCGGGACAGGGTACAATGAGCAGTTCTTC; CDR3aa: CASSLRPGTGYNEQFF
d_gene: .; v_gene: TRBV10-3; abundance: .; j_gene: TRBJ2-7; CDR3nt: TGTGCCATCAGTGAGTCCGGGAGCTCCTACAATGAGCAGTACTTC; CDR3aa: CAISESGSSYNEQYF
d_gene: TRBD1; v_gene: TRBV14; abundance: .; j_gene: TRBJ1-6; CDR3nt: TGTGCCAGCAGCCAGACGGGACAGGGGAAATCACCCCTCCACTTT; CDR3aa: CASSQTGQGKSPLHF
d_gene: .; v_gene: TRBV4-1; abundance: .; j_gene: TRBJ2-7; CDR3nt: TGCGCCAGCAGCCAACCCTTTTCGGCCGAGCAGTACTTC; CDR3aa: CASSQPFSAEQYF
d_gene: TRBD2; v_gene: TRBV14; abundance: few; j_gene: TRBJ2-1; CDR3nt: TGTGCCAGCAGCCCATTTAGCGGGAGTCGAGGCAATGAGCAGTTCTTC; CDR3aa: CASSPFSGSRGNEQFF
d_gene: TRBD2; v_gene: TRBV3-1; abundance: .; j_gene: TRBJ2-5; CDR3nt: TGTGCCAGCAGCACCCCCAGCGGGAGAGGACAGTACTTC; CDR3aa: CASSTPSGRGQYF